Following are 5 T cell receptor beta chains from one sample sequenced in a study of siplizumab effects on memory and regulatory T cells. The method was immunoSEQ multiplex PCR; TCRdb's version includes in-frame clones alone and lacks a portion of them. This table holds under 100,000 clones, about 87% found once. Material: Tregs sorted from blood. The receptors were sampled from a human donor in good health.

This rearrangement joins TRBV20-1 to TRBJ1-4; D not certain. The ends were cut back, 3 bases at V and 7 bases at J, with 3 bases in the middle. The germline gives CDR1 DFQATT, CDR2 SNEGSKA (reference sequence). CDR3 length: 10 residues. CDR3 protein: CSASSEKLFF. The DNA for the CDR3 is TGCAGTGCTAGCAGTGAAAAACTGTTTTTT.

This chain joins TRBV5-4 and TRBJ2-7; possibly TRBD1 for D (5 bases). The V end was cut by 0 bases, the J end by 3 bases, with 13 bases between. CDR1 SGHNT and CDR2 YYREEE come from the germline V gene (reference sequence). The CDR3 loop spans 15 amino acids. CDR3 sequence reads: CASSLDQGRNYEQYF. The CDR3 region has the DNA TGTGCCAGCAGCTTGGATCAGGGTAGGAACTACGAGCAGTACTTC.

The chain recombines TRBV11-2 with TRBJ2-7; D is unresolved. Germline V gives CDR1 SGHAT, CDR2 FQNNGV. V lost 6 bases and J 1 base, leaving 7 bases between the germline ends. The CDR3 sequence is 12 residues long. CDR3 loop: CASSLSSYEQYF. Here the CDR3 DNA reads TGTGCCAGCAGTCTTAGTTCCTACGAGCAGTACTTC.

The gene calls are TRBV4-1 and TRBJ2-3; 7 nucleotides align to TRBD2. The CDR3 consists of 15 residues. CDR1 MGHRA and CDR2 YSYEKL come from the germline V gene. The V gene end was trimmed by 4 bases and the J gene end by 1 base; junction bases not matched to a gene: 5. CDR3 sequence reads: CASSPERGRTDTQYF. The CDR3 DNA is TGCGCCAGCAGCCCCGAGCGGGGCCGCACAGATACGCAGTATTTT.

The chain has TRBV2 and TRBJ2-5; possibly TRBD2 for D (5 bases). V shed 4 bases and J shed 2 bases, with 11 bases lying between them. Germline values: CDR1 SNHLY, CDR2 FYNNEI. The CDR3 has 14 residues. The CDR3 DNA sequence: TGTGCCAGCAGTGGGCGGGTTGTGCAAGAGACCCAGTACTTC. Translated, it gives CASSGRVVQETQYF.